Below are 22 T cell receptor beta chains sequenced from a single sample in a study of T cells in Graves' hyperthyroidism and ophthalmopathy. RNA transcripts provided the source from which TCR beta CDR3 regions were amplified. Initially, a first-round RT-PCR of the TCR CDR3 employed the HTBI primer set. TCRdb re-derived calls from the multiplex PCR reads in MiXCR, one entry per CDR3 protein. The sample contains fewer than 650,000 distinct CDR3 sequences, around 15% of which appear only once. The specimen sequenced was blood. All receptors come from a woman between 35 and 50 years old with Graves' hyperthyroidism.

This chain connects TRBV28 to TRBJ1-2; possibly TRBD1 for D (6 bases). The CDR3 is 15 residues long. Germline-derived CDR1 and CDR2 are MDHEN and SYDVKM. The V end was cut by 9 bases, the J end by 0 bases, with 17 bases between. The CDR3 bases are TGTGCCAGTTACTTACAGGGTCCCACTAACTATGGCTACACCTTC. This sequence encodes CASYLQGPTNYGYTF.

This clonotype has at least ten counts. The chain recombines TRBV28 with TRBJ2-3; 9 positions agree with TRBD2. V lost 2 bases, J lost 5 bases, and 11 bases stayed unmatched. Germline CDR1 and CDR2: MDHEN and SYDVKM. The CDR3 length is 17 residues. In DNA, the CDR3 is TGTGCCAGCAGTTTAGCAGGGATTAGCGGGAGTGGAGATACGCAGTATTTT. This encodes CASSLAGISGSGDTQYF.

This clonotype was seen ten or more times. CDR3 DNA sequence: TGTGCCAGCAGCGTACTCCAGGGGGCCGGGGAGGAGACCCAGTACTTC. Its translation: CASSVLQGAGEETQYF. V is TRBV11-2 and J is TRBJ2-5; TRBD1 aligns across 8 bases. This CDR3 has 16 amino acids. Looked up from germline, CDR1 is SGHAT and CDR2 is FQNNGV. Trimming took 5 bases from V and 5 from J; bases not matched to a gene: 13.

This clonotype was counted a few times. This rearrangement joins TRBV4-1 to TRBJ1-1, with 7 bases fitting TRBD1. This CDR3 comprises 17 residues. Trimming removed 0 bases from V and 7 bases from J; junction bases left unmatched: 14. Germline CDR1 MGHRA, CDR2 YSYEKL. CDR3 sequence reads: CASSQDGQGGSFFEAFF. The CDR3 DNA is TGCGCCAGCAGCCAAGATGGGCAGGGGGGCTCGTTTTTTGAAGCTTTCTTT.

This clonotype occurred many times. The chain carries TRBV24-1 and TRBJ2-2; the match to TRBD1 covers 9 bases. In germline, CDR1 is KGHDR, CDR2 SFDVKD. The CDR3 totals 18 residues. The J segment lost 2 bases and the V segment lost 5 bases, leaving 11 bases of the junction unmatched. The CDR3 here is CATSAPAGQGLNTGELFF. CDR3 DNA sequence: TGTGCCACCAGTGCCCCGGCGGGACAGGGACTAAACACCGGGGAGCTGTTTTTT.

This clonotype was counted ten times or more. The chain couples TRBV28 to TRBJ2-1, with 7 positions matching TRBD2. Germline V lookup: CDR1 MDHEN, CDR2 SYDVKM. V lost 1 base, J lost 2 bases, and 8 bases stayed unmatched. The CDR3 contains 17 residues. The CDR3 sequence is CASSLSGGSLPYNEQFF. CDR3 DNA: TGTGCCAGCAGTTTATCTGGCGGGAGTCTCCCCTACAATGAGCAGTTCTTC.

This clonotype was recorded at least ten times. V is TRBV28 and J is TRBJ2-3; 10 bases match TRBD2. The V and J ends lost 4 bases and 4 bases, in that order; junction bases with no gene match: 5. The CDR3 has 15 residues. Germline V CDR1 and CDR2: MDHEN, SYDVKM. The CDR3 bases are TGTGCCAGCAGTTCCAGCGGGAGGGCCCCAGATACGCAGTATTTT. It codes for CASSSSGRAPDTQYF.

The CDR3 region is CSAPGTSGINSYEQYF. The CDR3 DNA sequence: TGCAGTGCCCCCGGGACTAGCGGGATAAATTCCTACGAGCAGTACTTC. This chain links TRBV20-1 with TRBJ2-7, with 13 bases lining up with TRBD2. Germline V lookup: CDR1 DFQATT, CDR2 SNEGSKA (reference sequence). This CDR3 comprises 16 residues. J gave up 1 base and V 6 bases, and 9 bases lay outside the gene matches.

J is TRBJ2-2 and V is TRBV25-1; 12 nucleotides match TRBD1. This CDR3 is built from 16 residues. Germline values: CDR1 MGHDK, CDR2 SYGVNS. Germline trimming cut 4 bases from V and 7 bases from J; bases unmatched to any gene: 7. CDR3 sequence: CASSGGDRGRIGELFF. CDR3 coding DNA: TGTGCCAGCAGTGGGGGGGACAGGGGGCGCATCGGGGAGCTGTTTTTT.

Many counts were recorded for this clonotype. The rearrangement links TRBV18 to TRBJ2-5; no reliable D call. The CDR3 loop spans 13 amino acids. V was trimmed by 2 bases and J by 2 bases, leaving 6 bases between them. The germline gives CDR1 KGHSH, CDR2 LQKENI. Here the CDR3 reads CASSPKNQETQYF. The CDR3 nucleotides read TGTGCCAGCTCACCAAAGAATCAAGAGACCCAGTACTTC.

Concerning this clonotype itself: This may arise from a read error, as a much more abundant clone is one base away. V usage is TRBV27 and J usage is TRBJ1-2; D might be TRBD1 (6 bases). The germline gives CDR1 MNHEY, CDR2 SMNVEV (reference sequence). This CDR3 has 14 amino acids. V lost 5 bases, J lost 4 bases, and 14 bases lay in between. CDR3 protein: CASSDPGQPYGYTF. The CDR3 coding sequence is TGTGCCAGCAGTGACCCTGGACAGCCCTATGGCTACACCTTC.

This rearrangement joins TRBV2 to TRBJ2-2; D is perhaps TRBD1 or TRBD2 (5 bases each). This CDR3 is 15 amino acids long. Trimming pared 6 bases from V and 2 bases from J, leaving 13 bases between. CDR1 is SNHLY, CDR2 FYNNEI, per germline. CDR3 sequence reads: CASSPGRLNTGELFF. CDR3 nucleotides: TGTGCCAGCAGCCCGGGACGGTTAAACACCGGGGAGCTGTTTTTT.

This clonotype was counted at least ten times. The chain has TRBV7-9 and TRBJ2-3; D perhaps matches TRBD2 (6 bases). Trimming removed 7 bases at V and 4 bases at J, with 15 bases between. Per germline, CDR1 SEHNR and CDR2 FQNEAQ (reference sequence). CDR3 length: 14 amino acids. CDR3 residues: CASTERVLADTQYF. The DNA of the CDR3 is TGTGCCAGCACCGAGCGGGTTTTGGCAGATACGCAGTATTTT.

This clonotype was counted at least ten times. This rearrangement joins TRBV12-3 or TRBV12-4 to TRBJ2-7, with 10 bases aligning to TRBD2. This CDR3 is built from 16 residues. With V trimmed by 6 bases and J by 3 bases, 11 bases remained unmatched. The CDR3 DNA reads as TGTGCCAGCAGACACGGGACTAGCGCGAGAGGCTACGAGCAGTACTTC. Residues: CASRHGTSARGYEQYF.

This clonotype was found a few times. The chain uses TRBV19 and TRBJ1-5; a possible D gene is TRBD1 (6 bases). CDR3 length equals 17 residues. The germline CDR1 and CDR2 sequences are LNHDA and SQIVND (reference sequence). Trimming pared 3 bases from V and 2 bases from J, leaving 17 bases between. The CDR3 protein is CASSMGSGGRGNQPQHF. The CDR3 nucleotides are TGTGCCAGTAGTATGGGGAGTGGGGGCCGAGGCAATCAGCCCCAGCATTTT.

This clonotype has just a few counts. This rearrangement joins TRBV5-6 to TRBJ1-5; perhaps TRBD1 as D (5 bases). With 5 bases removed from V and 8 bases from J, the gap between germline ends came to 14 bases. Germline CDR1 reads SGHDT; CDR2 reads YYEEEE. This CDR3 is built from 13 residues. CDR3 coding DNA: TGTGCCAGCAGTCCGAAGGGAGGGGAGCCCCAGCATTTT. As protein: CASSPKGGEPQHF.

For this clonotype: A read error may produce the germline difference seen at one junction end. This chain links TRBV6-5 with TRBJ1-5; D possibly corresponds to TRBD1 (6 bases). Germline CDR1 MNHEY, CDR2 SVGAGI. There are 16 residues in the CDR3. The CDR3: CAGSYTTGGGGQPQHF. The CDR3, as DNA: TGTGCCGGCAGTTACACTACCGGGGGCGGAGGCCAGCCCCAGCATTTT.

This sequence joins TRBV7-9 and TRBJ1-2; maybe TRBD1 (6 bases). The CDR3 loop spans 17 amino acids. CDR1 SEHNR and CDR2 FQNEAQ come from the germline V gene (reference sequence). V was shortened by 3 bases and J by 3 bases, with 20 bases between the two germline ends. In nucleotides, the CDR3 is TGTGCCAGCAGCTTTGGGGGATACAGGGACTCCGACTATGGCTACACCTTC. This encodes CASSFGGYRDSDYGYTF.

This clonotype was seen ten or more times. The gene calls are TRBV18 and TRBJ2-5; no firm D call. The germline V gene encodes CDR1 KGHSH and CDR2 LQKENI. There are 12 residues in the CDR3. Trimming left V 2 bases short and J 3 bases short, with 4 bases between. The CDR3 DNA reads TGTGCCAGCTCACCAAACGAAGAGACCCAGTACTTC. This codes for CASSPNEETQYF.

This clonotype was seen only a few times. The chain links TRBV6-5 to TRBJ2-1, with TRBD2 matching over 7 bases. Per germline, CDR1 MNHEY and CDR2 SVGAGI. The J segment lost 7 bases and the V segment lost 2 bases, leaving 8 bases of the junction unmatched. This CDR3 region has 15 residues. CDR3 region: CASSYRGLEFNEQFF. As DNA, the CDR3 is TGTGCCAGCAGTTACCGAGGACTAGAGTTTAATGAGCAGTTCTTC.

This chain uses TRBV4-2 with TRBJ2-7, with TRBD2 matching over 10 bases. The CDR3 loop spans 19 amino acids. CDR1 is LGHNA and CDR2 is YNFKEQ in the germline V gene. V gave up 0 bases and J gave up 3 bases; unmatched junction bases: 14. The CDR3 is CASSQDPGLAAPRLYEQYF. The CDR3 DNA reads TGTGCCAGCAGCCAAGATCCAGGACTAGCGGCCCCGAGGCTCTACGAGCAGTACTTC.

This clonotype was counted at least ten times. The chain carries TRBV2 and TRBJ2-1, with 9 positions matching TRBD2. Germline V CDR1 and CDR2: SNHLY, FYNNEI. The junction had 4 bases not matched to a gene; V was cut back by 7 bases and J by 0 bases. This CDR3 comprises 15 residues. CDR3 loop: CASTSSGSSYNEQFF. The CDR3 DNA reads TGTGCCAGCACTAGTAGCGGGAGCTCCTACAATGAGCAGTTCTTC.